Presented here are 5 T cell receptor beta chains from one specimen sequenced in a study of beta chain features in type 1 diabetes. The study's findings and limits: TCRB CDR3s from Type 1 diabetes patients were moderately but significantly shorter in all four CD4+ subsets.

No antigens are known for them. The authors reverse transcribed all of the isolated RNA, so sequencing captured expressed TCRB transcripts. Repertoires were generated with immunoSEQ multiplex PCR, while TCRdb's copy carries only in-frame clones and drops some. The data show hundreds of thousands of clones, about an eighth seen once. The specimen was naive CD4+ T cells from blood. The origin of the receptors is a man younger than 35 with type 1 diabetes.

This clone was observed a handful of times. J is TRBJ2-3 and V is TRBV10-3; 9 positions agree with TRBD2. CDR3 length: 14 residues. The trim removed 7 bases at V and 3 bases at J, leaving 5 bases unmatched. CDR1 is ENHRY, CDR2 SYGVKD, per germline. CDR3 coding DNA: TGTGCCATCACGGCGGGGGGGCGGACAGATACGCAGTATTTT. Translation gives CAITAGGRTDTQYF.

The V call is TRBV7-6, the J call TRBJ2-1; D possibly corresponds to TRBD1 (5 bases). Deletions cut 6 bases from V and 7 bases from J, with 22 bases between. The CDR3 has 16 amino acids. Germline V gene data show CDR1 as SGHVS and CDR2 as FNYEAQ. The CDR3 nucleotides are TGTGCCAGCAGGGCCCTTCAGGGCCACCTTGGGAATGAGCAGTTCTTC. Protein: CASRALQGHLGNEQFF. Full variable domain (missing parts from reference TRBV7-6 and TRBJ2-1): GAGVSQSPRYKVTKRGQDVALRCDPISGHVSLYWYRQALGQGPEFLTYFNYEAQQDKSGLPNDRFSAERPEGSISTLTIQRTEQRDSAMYRCASRALQGHLGNEQFFGPGTRLTVL.

This clone was recorded once. Other DNA variants within this sample encode the same CDR3. The chain has TRBV9 and TRBJ2-3, with 10 bases that match TRBD2. Per the germline V gene, CDR1 is SGDLS and CDR2 is YYNGEE. V dropped 5 bases and J dropped 3; count of bases not matched to a gene: 3. The CDR3 consists of 14 residues. This CDR3 is CASSSGGWTDTQYF. The CDR3 DNA reads TGTGCCAGCAGTAGCGGGGGGTGGACAGATACGCAGTATTTT.

In this sample, this clone turned up a few times. The gene calls are TRBV4-1 and TRBJ2-1; D may be TRBD1 or TRBD2 (5 bases each). Germline values: CDR1 MGHRA, CDR2 YSYEKL. The V end was cut by 0 bases, the J end by 2 bases, with 14 bases between. CDR3 length: 17 residues. CDR3 amino acids: CASSQDGTVLTYNEQFF. The CDR3 DNA is TGCGCCAGCAGCCAAGACGGGACGGTCCTTACCTACAATGAGCAGTTCTTC.

This clone has just a few counts. This same CDR3 is encoded by further DNA sequences in the sample. The genes are TRBV27 and TRBJ2-1, with 8 bases fitting TRBD2. This CDR3 spans 15 amino acids. Germline V gives CDR1 MNHEY, CDR2 SMNVEV (reference sequence). V was clipped by 2 bases and J by 1 base; unmatched bases: 1. The CDR3 sequence is CASSLLAGSYNEQFF. The CDR3 nucleotides are TGTGCCAGCAGTTTACTAGCGGGTTCCTACAATGAGCAGTTCTTC.